The rows below give T cell receptor beta chains drawn from one sample of a study of T cells after yellow fever vaccination. TCRdb called the 5' RACE reads again in MiXCR, with one record for every CDR3 protein. The top ten clones hold about an eighth of a sample with hundreds of thousands of distinct CDR3 sequences, approximately 13% of them seen once. The sample here was PBMCs, taken on the day of the yellow fever booster vaccination. The receptors here all came from a man aged 25 to 45 who received the YFV17D yellow fever vaccine. Each CDR3 is given with its conserved first and last residue. The order of the fields is CDR3 DNA, CDR3 protein, D gene, V gene, clone size, J gene. The D gene is left open where the match is weak. Some rows mark clone size as missing; the rest say once, few, many or name a class of expanded clone.

CDR3 DNA: TGTGCCAGCAGCCCTACCCCGTGGGGGACCCAGTACTTC
CDR3 protein: CASSPTPWGTQYF
D gene: .
V gene: TRBV12-3/TRBV12-4
clone size: few
J gene: TRBJ2-5

CDR3 DNA: TGTGCCAGCAACTTGGGCACAGATACGCAGTATTTT
CDR3 protein: CASNLGTDTQYF
D gene: .
V gene: TRBV7-2
clone size: .
J gene: TRBJ2-3

CDR3 DNA: TGTGCCAGCAGCCTAACAGGGAGCTCTGGAAACACCATATATTTT
CDR3 protein: CASSLTGSSGNTIYF
D gene: .
V gene: TRBV9
clone size: few
J gene: TRBJ1-3

CDR3 DNA: TGTGCCAGTGGGGCGGCGGGACGTACCTACGAGCAGTACTTC
CDR3 protein: CASGAAGRTYEQYF
D gene: .
V gene: TRBV19
clone size: .
J gene: TRBJ2-7

CDR3 DNA: TGCGCCAGCAGCTCCCTAGAGCGGGAGACGAGGCAGTTCTTC
CDR3 protein: CASSSLERETRQFF
D gene: TRBD2
V gene: TRBV5-1
clone size: few
J gene: TRBJ2-1

CDR3 DNA: TGCGCCAGCAGCCAAGAGGCGGGAATTGCAACTAATGAAAAACTGTTTTTT
CDR3 protein: CASSQEAGIATNEKLFF
D gene: .
V gene: TRBV4-3
clone size: .
J gene: TRBJ1-4

CDR3 DNA: TGCGCCAGCAGCCAAACGGGTGGAAACTCCTACGAGCAGTACTTC
CDR3 protein: CASSQTGGNSYEQYF
D gene: .
V gene: TRBV4-3
clone size: .
J gene: TRBJ2-7

CDR3 DNA: TGCGCCAGCAGGCCAGCGGGGGAGAGGCAAGAGACCCAGTACTTC
CDR3 protein: CASRPAGERQETQYF
D gene: TRBD2
V gene: TRBV23-1
clone size: few
J gene: TRBJ2-5

CDR3 DNA: TGTGCCAGCAGTTACTCGACCAAACGGTCATATGGCTACACCTTC
CDR3 protein: CASSYSTKRSYGYTF
D gene: .
V gene: TRBV6-5
clone size: few
J gene: TRBJ1-2

CDR3 DNA: TGTGCCAAGCGGACTAGCGGCATCTACGAGCAGTACTTC
CDR3 protein: CAKRTSGIYEQYF
D gene: TRBD2
V gene: TRBV6-2/TRBV6-3
clone size: few
J gene: TRBJ2-7

CDR3 DNA: TGCAGCGTTGTTATATACAATGAGCAGTTCTTC
CDR3 protein: CSVVIYNEQFF
D gene: .
V gene: TRBV29-1
clone size: .
J gene: TRBJ2-1

CDR3 DNA: TGCGCCAGCAGCCAAGCCTCTAGCGGGAGGGTGGGAGATACGCAGTATTTT
CDR3 protein: CASSQASSGRVGDTQYF
D gene: TRBD2
V gene: TRBV4-3
clone size: few
J gene: TRBJ2-3

CDR3 DNA: TGTGCCAGCAGTACCATAGCGGGAGGGCCCCGGAATGAGCAGTTCTTC
CDR3 protein: CASSTIAGGPRNEQFF
D gene: TRBD2
V gene: TRBV6-1
clone size: few
J gene: TRBJ2-1

CDR3 DNA: TGTGCCAGCAGGAACGTTAGGGGGGGTCCCGGGGAGCTGTTTTTT
CDR3 protein: CASRNVRGGPGELFF
D gene: .
V gene: TRBV7-6
clone size: .
J gene: TRBJ2-2

CDR3 DNA: TGCAGTGCTAGAGATCGTAGGTTAGGGATAGGATCCCAGTACTTC
CDR3 protein: CSARDRRLGIGSQYF
D gene: .
V gene: TRBV20-1
clone size: .
J gene: TRBJ2-5

CDR3 DNA: TGCAGCGTTGAAGAAAACCCAAGGATCAAGCAGTACTTC
CDR3 protein: CSVEENPRIKQYF
D gene: .
V gene: TRBV29-1
clone size: few
J gene: TRBJ2-7

CDR3 DNA: TGTGCCACCAGCAGAGATAAAACCCGAGGCAATGAGCAGTTCTTC
CDR3 protein: CATSRDKTRGNEQFF
D gene: .
V gene: TRBV15
clone size: few
J gene: TRBJ2-1

CDR3 DNA: TGTGCCAGCAGTTTCGGGCACCCCGTCTTCTTC
CDR3 protein: CASSFGHPVFF
D gene: .
V gene: TRBV28
clone size: few
J gene: TRBJ2-1

CDR3 DNA: TGCAGCGTTCTAGAGGTCCCGAATACGCAGTATTTT
CDR3 protein: CSVLEVPNTQYF
D gene: .
V gene: TRBV29-1
clone size: .
J gene: TRBJ2-3

CDR3 DNA: TGTGCCAGCAGCCAAGAGAGGGGAGATACGCAGTATTTT
CDR3 protein: CASSQERGDTQYF
D gene: .
V gene: TRBV4-2
clone size: few
J gene: TRBJ2-3

CDR3 DNA: TGCGCCAGCAGCTTGCTTTTACAGGGTTACACCGGGGAGCTGTTTTTT
CDR3 protein: CASSLLLQGYTGELFF
D gene: .
V gene: TRBV5-1
clone size: few
J gene: TRBJ2-2

CDR3 DNA: TGTGCCAGCAGCGCCGCTACAGGGGCTTTCTCCGCTGGGGCCAACGTCCTGACTTTC
CDR3 protein: CASSAATGAFSAGANVLTF
D gene: TRBD1
V gene: TRBV9
clone size: .
J gene: TRBJ2-6

CDR3 DNA: TGCGCCAGCAGCTCTCTAGTGAACACTGAAGCTTTCTTT
CDR3 protein: CASSSLVNTEAFF
D gene: .
V gene: TRBV5-1
clone size: few
J gene: TRBJ1-1

CDR3 DNA: TGTGCCAGCAGCCCGAACCAGCGGGAGTTTAAGCAGTGGCAGTTCTTC
CDR3 protein: CASSPNQREFKQWQFF
D gene: TRBD2
V gene: TRBV14
clone size: few
J gene: TRBJ2-1

CDR3 DNA: TGTGCCAGCAATCGAGGGATGTCCTATAATTCACCCCTCCACTTT
CDR3 protein: CASNRGMSYNSPLHF
D gene: .
V gene: TRBV6-1
clone size: few
J gene: TRBJ1-6

CDR3 DNA: TGTGCCAGCAGCTTTAACCACGAGCAGTACTTC
CDR3 protein: CASSFNHEQYF
D gene: .
V gene: TRBV7-2
clone size: .
J gene: TRBJ2-7

CDR3 DNA: TGTGCCAGTAGTATAGTGGCGGGAGGGGTGACCGGGGAGCTGTTTTTT
CDR3 protein: CASSIVAGGVTGELFF
D gene: TRBD2
V gene: TRBV19
clone size: .
J gene: TRBJ2-2

CDR3 DNA: TGTGCCAGCGGAGGAGTGGCCCGAGGAGAGCAGTACTTC
CDR3 protein: CASGGVARGEQYF
D gene: .
V gene: TRBV27
clone size: .
J gene: TRBJ2-7